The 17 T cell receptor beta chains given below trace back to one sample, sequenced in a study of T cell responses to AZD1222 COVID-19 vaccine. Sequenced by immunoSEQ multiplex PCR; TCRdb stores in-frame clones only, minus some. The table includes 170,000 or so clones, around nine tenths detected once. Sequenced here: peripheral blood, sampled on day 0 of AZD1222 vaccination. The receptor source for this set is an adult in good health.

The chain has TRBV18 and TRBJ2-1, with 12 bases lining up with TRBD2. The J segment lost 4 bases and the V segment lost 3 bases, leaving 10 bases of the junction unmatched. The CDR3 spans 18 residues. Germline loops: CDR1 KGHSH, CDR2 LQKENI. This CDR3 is CASSPRTSGAGRYNEQFF. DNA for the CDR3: TGTGCCAGCTCACCCCGGACTAGCGGGGCCGGCCGGTACAATGAGCAGTTCTTC.

The CDR3 DNA sequence: TGTGCCAGCTCACCCGAGGGATACTCCACTGAAGCTTTCTTT. Protein: CASSPEGYSTEAFF. The chain couples TRBV18 to TRBJ1-1; D is ambiguous. The germline CDR1 and CDR2 sequences are KGHSH and LQKENI. The germline V and J ends were trimmed by 3 bases and 4 bases, with 12 bases remaining between them. There are 14 residues in the CDR3.

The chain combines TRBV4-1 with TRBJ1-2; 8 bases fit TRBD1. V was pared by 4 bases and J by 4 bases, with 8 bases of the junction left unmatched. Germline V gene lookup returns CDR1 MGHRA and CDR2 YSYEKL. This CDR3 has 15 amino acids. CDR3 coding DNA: TGCGCCAGCAGCCTCGAATTCGGACAGGGCTATGGCTACACCTTC. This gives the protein CASSLEFGQGYGYTF.

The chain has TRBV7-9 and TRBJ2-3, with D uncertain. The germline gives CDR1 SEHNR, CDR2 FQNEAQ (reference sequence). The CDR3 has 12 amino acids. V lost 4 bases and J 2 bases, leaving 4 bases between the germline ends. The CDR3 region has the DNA TGTGCCAGCAGCTCCTACACAGATACGCAGTATTTT. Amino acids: CASSSYTDTQYF.

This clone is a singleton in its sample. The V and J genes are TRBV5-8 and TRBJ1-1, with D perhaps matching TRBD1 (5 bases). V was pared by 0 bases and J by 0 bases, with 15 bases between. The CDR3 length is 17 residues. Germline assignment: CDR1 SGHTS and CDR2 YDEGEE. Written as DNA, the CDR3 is TGTGCCAGCAGCTTGGCAGTGTGGGGACGGATGAACACTGAAGCTTTCTTT. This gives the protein CASSLAVWGRMNTEAFF.

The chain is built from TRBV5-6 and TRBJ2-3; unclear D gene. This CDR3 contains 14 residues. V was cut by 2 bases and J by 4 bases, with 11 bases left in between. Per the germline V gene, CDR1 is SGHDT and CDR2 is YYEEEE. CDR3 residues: CASSFVHPADTQYF. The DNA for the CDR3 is TGTGCCAGCAGCTTTGTTCACCCGGCAGATACGCAGTATTTT.

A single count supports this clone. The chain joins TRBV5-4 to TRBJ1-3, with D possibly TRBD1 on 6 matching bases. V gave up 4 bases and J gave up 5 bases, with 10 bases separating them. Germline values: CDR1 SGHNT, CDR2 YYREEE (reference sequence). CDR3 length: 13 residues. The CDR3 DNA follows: TGTGCCAGCAGCGAGGGGACACGAAACACCATATATTTT. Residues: CASSEGTRNTIYF.

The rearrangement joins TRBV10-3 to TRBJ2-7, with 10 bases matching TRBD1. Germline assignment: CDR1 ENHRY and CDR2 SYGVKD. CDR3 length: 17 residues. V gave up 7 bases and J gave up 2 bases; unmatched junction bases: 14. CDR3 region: CAIKRKGNGTGAYEQYF. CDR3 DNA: TGTGCCATCAAAAGAAAGGGGAACGGGACAGGGGCCTACGAGCAGTACTTC.

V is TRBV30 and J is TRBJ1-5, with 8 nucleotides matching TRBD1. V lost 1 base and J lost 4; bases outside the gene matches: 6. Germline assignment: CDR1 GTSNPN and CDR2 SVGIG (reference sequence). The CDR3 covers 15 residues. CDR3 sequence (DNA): TGTGCCTGGAGTGGTACCGGACAGGGTAATCAGCCCCAGCATTTT. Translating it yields CAWSGTGQGNQPQHF.

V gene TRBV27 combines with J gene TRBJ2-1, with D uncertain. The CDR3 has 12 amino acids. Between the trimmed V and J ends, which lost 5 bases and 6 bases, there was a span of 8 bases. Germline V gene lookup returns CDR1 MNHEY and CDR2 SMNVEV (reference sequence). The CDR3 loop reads CASSAVVNEQFF. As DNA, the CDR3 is TGTGCCAGCAGTGCGGTGGTCAATGAGCAGTTCTTC.

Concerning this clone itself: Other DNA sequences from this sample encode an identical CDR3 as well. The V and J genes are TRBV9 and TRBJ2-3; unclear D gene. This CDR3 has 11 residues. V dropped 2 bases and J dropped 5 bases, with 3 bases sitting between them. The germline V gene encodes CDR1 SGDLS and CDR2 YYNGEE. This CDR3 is CASSVGDTQYF. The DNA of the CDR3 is TGTGCCAGCAGCGTCGGAGATACGCAGTATTTT. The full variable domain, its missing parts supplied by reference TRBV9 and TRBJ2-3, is DSGVTQTPKHLITATGQRVTLRCSPRSGDLSVYWYQQSLDQGLQFLIQYYNGEERAKGNILERFSAQQFPDLHSELNLSSLELGDSALYFCASSVGDTQYFGPGTRLTVL.

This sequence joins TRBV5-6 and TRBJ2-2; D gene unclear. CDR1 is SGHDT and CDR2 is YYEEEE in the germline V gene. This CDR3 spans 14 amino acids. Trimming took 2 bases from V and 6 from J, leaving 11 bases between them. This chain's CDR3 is CASSFPRGPGELFF. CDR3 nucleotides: TGTGCCAGCAGCTTCCCCCGAGGCCCCGGGGAGCTGTTTTTT.

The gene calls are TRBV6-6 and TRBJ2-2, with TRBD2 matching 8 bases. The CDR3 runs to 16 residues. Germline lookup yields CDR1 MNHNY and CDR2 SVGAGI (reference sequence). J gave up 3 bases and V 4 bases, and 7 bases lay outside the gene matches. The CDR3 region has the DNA TGTGCCAGCAGTTCCCACCGGGGGGGGGACACCGGGGAGCTGTTTTTT. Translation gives CASSSHRGGDTGELFF.

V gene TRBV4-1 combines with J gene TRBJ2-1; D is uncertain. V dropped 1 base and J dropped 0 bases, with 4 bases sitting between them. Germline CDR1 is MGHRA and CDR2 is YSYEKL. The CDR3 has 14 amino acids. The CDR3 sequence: CASSQGNSYNEQFF. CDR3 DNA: TGCGCCAGCAGCCAAGGCAACTCCTACAATGAGCAGTTCTTC.

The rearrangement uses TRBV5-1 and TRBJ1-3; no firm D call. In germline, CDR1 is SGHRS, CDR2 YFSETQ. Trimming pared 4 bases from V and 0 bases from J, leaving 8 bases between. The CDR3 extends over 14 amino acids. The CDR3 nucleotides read TGCGCCAGCAGCCCCCAATACTCTGGAAACACCATATATTTT. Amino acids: CASSPQYSGNTIYF. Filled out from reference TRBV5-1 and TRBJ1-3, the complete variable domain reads KAGVTQTPRYLIKTRGQQVTLSCSPISGHRSVSWYQQTPGQGLQFLFEYFSETQRNKGNFPGRFSGRQFSNSRSEMNVSTLELGDSALYLCASSPQYSGNTIYFGEGSWLTVV.

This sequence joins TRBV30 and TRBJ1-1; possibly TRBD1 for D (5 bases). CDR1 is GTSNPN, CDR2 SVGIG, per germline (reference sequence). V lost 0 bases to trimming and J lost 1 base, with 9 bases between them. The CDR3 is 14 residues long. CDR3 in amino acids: CAWSVGAKNTEAFF. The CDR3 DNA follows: TGTGCCTGGAGTGTAGGGGCAAAGAACACTGAAGCTTTCTTT.

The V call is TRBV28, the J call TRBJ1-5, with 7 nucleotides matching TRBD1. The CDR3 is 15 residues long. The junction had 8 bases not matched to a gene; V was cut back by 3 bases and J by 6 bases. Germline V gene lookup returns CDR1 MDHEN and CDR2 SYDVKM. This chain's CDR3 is CASSFQGVSSQPQHF. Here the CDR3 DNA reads TGTGCCAGCAGTTTTCAGGGGGTATCAAGTCAGCCCCAGCATTTT.